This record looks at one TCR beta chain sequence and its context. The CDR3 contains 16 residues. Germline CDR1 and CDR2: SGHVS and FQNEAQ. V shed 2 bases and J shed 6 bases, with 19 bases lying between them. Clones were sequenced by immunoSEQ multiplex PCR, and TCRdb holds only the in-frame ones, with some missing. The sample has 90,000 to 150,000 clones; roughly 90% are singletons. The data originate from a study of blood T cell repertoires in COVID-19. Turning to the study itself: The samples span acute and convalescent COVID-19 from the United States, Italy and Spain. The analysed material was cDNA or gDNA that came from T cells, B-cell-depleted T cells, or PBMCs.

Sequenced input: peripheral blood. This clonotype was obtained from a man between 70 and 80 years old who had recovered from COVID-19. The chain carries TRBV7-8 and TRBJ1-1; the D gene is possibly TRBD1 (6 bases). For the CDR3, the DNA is TGTGCCAGCAGCTTATGGCCCCCGGGACAAACTTCTGAAGCTTTCTTT. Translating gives CASSLWPPGQTSEAFF.